These T cell receptor beta chains were read from a single sample in a study of cytomegalovirus exposure and HLA in healthy donors. The data were produced by immunoSEQ multiplex PCR, yet TCRdb's version contains in-frame clones alone and is incomplete. The sample has 100,000 to 150,000 clones; 77% are singletons. The sample was PBMCs. These receptors were taken from a male donor in good health and CMV-seropositive. Both conserved end residues are part of each CDR3.

v_call	cdr3_length	j_call	cdr3_aa
TRBV6-1	15	TRBJ1-5	CASSYDRASNQPQHF
TRBV18	14	TRBJ2-7	CASSPHESSYEQYF
TRBV28	13	TRBJ2-5	CATNLAGRETQYF
TRBV6-1	16	TRBJ1-5	CASSDRGGLSNQPQHF
TRBV5-8	16	TRBJ1-5	CASSLWAGESNQPQHF
TRBV6-1	14	TRBJ2-7	CASRRANAFYEQYF
TRBV19	15	TRBJ2-6	CASSSHSSGANVLTF
TRBV5-6	15	TRBJ2-7	CASSLPGQSSYEQYF
TRBV2	12	TRBJ1-1	CATRTRNTEAFF
TRBV7-2	15	TRBJ1-6	CASSLDQAYNSPLHF
TRBV27	14	TRBJ1-6	CASSRDRGYSPLHF
TRBV19	18	TRBJ2-5	CASSSNRASSNLPETQYF
TRBV12-2	17	TRBJ2-7	CASRFVFSDELTYEQYF
TRBV6-5	14	TRBJ1-2	CASSLGRGEGGYTF
TRBV4-1	17	TRBJ1-2	CASSQRLRDKLNYGYTF
TRBV4-2	17	TRBJ2-5	CASSPGRELAGVETQYF
TRBV28	16	TRBJ1-2	CASSLSDRVSLGGYTF
TRBV6-5	14	TRBJ1-1	CASTRAGLNTEAFF
TRBV5-1	14	TRBJ1-1	CASSSQGTATEAFF